This TCR beta chain was identified during a study of T cells in tumors after PD-1 blockade. Study at large: Treatment was either pembrolizumab 200 mg every 3 weeks or cemiplimab 350 mg every 2 weeks.

This CDR3 comprises 16 residues. Germline loops: CDR1 SGHTA, CDR2 FQGTGA. V lost 0 bases to trimming and J lost 0 bases, with 8 bases between them. Site-matched primary tumor biopsies were taken before and after PD-1 blockade. Here immunoSEQ multiplex PCR was the method, and the copy in TCRdb shows in-frame clones only, minus some. The sample lists about 10,000 clones; approximately 70% were seen once. The V gene is TRBV7-3, the J gene TRBJ2-2; no clear D gene. This TCR was recovered from a human donor with basal cell carcinoma. The sequencing used tumor tissue, collected after anti-PD-1 treatment. Here the CDR3 reads CASSLTASANTGELFF. As DNA, the CDR3 is TGTGCCAGCAGCTTAACCGCGTCTGCGAACACCGGGGAGCTGTTTTTT.